These T cell receptor beta chains were read from a single sample in a study of a mutant IDH1 vaccine in newly diagnosed glioma. Their target antigens are unknown. This table comes from immunoSEQ multiplex PCR, and its TCRdb copy is limited to in-frame clones, with some not included. The sample includes approximately 82,000 clones, approximately 85% seen only once; the top ten take 2% to 2.5%. The material sequenced was PBMCs, taken from a glioma patient whose treatment included an IDH1 peptide vaccine. These receptors originate from a man aged 25-45 years with glioma. Some clones in this sample may be carry-over from other donors' samples. The CDR3 runs from the conserved cysteine through the conserved F or W. D genes are given only for firm matches. Expanded clones are given a class, and other clones once, few, many or no size at all.

D: TRBD1; size: NA; J: TRBJ1-1; V: TRBV19; CDR3: CASSFPTGAMNTEAFF; DNA: TGTGCCAGTAGTTTTCCGACAGGGGCAATGAACACTGAAGCTTTCTTT
D: NA; size: NA; J: TRBJ2-7; V: TRBV7-8; CDR3: CASSPRTDLNGYEQYF; DNA: TGTGCCAGCAGCCCACGGACAGACCTCAACGGCTACGAGCAGTACTTC
D: TRBD1; size: NA; J: TRBJ1-4; V: TRBV9; CDR3: CASSLTGGRGYEKLFF; DNA: TGTGCCAGCAGCCTGACAGGGGGCAGGGGGTATGAAAAACTGTTTTTT
D: NA; size: NA; J: TRBJ1-2; V: TRBV5-8; CDR3: CARTLEFSYRKPNYGYTF; DNA: TGTGCCAGAACCCTGGAGTTCTCCTATCGTAAACCCAACTATGGCTACACCTTC
D: TRBD1; size: few; J: TRBJ1-6; V: TRBV6-6; CDR3: CASSHGTGVSPLHF; DNA: TGTGCCAGCAGCCACGGGACAGGGGTGTCACCCCTCCACTTT
D: TRBD2; size: few; J: TRBJ2-5; V: TRBV5-6; CDR3: CASSDGISAGDYKTQYF; DNA: TGTGCCAGCAGCGACGGGATCTCGGCGGGAGATTACAAGACCCAGTACTTC
D: TRBD1; size: NA; J: TRBJ2-5; V: TRBV7-2; CDR3: CASSLARGETQYF; DNA: TGTGCCAGCAGCTTAGCCAGGGGGGAGACCCAGTACTTC
D: TRBD1; size: NA; J: TRBJ1-5; V: TRBV2; CDR3: CASNPQGAGQPQHF; DNA: TGTGCCAGCAATCCACAGGGGGCGGGTCAGCCCCAGCATTTT
D: TRBD2; size: NA; J: TRBJ2-1; V: TRBV6-5; CDR3: CASKGTSGGRNEQFF; DNA: TGTGCCAGCAAAGGGACTAGCGGGGGGAGGAATGAGCAGTTCTTC
D: NA; size: NA; J: TRBJ1-1; V: TRBV28; CDR3: CASSSPGVVATEAFF; DNA: TGTGCCAGCAGTTCACCAGGCGTGGTCGCCACTGAAGCTTTCTTT
D: NA; size: few; J: TRBJ1-1; V: TRBV19; CDR3: CASSVIGGAEAFF; DNA: TGTGCCAGTAGTGTTATAGGAGGAGCTGAAGCTTTCTTT
D: NA; size: NA; J: TRBJ2-3; V: TRBV19; CDR3: CASSIRVSSSTDTQYF; DNA: TGTGCCAGTAGTATACGGGTCTCCTCTAGCACAGATACGCAGTATTTT
D: NA; size: once; J: TRBJ2-2; V: TRBV5-4; CDR3: CASSLSRGATGELFF; DNA: TGTGCCAGCAGCTTGAGCCGGGGGGCCACCGGGGAGCTGTTTTTT
D: NA; size: NA; J: TRBJ2-7; V: TRBV7-9; CDR3: CASSSLETQPYEQYF; DNA: TGTGCCAGCAGCTCCCTCGAGACTCAACCCTACGAGCAGTACTTC
D: NA; size: NA; J: TRBJ2-7; V: TRBV5-4; CDR3: CASSSTIRGAHEQYF; DNA: TGTGCCAGCAGCTCCACAATTAGAGGGGCCCACGAGCAGTACTTC
D: TRBD1; size: NA; J: TRBJ2-5; V: TRBV7-2; CDR3: CASSAYRGLGETQYF; DNA: TGTGCCAGCAGCGCCTACAGGGGGCTGGGGGAGACCCAGTACTTC
D: NA; size: NA; J: TRBJ1-2; V: TRBV28; CDR3: CASSLYRKRNYGYTF; DNA: TGTGCCAGCAGTTTATATCGCAAGAGGAACTATGGCTACACCTTC
D: NA; size: NA; J: TRBJ2-3; V: TRBV5-6; CDR3: CASSPSLSTVTTDTQYF; DNA: TGTGCCAGCAGCCCCAGTTTGTCGACAGTTACCACAGATACGCAGTATTTT
D: TRBD1; size: NA; J: TRBJ2-7; V: TRBV10-1; CDR3: CASRSQGVHEQYF; DNA: TGCGCCAGCAGGTCACAGGGGGTCCACGAGCAGTACTTC
D: TRBD1; size: NA; J: TRBJ1-2; V: TRBV5-8; CDR3: CASSFRGGNGYTF; DNA: TGTGCCAGCAGCTTCAGGGGGGGGAACGGCTACACCTTC
D: NA; size: NA; J: TRBJ2-5; V: TRBV4-2; CDR3: CASSQDLGALGETQYF; DNA: TGTGCCAGCAGCCAAGATCTCGGGGCTCTCGGAGAGACCCAGTACTTC
D: TRBD1; size: NA; J: TRBJ2-3; V: TRBV28; CDR3: CASSAGTGHTDTQYF; DNA: TGTGCCAGCAGCGCCGGGACAGGGCACACAGATACGCAGTATTTT
D: NA; size: few; J: TRBJ2-2; V: TRBV27; CDR3: CASSKAQGQGGELFF; DNA: TGTGCCAGCAGTAAGGCACAGGGACAAGGCGGGGAGCTGTTTTTT
D: NA; size: NA; J: TRBJ2-7; V: TRBV29-1; CDR3: CSVANFAYEQYF; DNA: TGCAGCGTTGCCAACTTCGCCTACGAGCAGTACTTC
D: NA; size: few; J: TRBJ2-7; V: TRBV27; CDR3: CASSWRGRPYEQYF; DNA: TGTGCCAGCAGTTGGCGAGGTCGACCCTACGAGCAGTACTTC
D: TRBD1; size: NA; J: TRBJ1-1; V: TRBV6-6; CDR3: CASNGGTGRTEAFF; DNA: TGTGCCAGCAATGGAGGGACAGGGCGGACTGAAGCTTTCTTT
D: TRBD2; size: NA; J: TRBJ2-7; V: TRBV18; CDR3: CASSPGMRAGAYEQYF; DNA: TGTGCCAGCTCACCAGGGATGAGAGCGGGGGCCTACGAGCAGTACTTC
D: NA; size: once; J: TRBJ2-6; V: TRBV5-1; CDR3: CASSQENSGANVLTF; DNA: TGCGCCAGCAGCCAAGAGAACTCTGGGGCCAACGTCCTGACTTTC
D: TRBD1; size: few; J: TRBJ1-5; V: TRBV27; CDR3: CASSPGTGVSNQPQHF; DNA: TGTGCCAGCAGTCCCGGGACAGGGGTTAGCAATCAGCCCCAGCATTTT
D: TRBD2; size: NA; J: TRBJ2-3; V: TRBV11-3; CDR3: CASSFGLAGGLSTDTQYF; DNA: TGTGCCAGCAGCTTTGGACTAGCGGGAGGGCTATCCACAGATACGCAGTATTTT
D: NA; size: NA; J: TRBJ2-6; V: TRBV2; CDR3: CASKQGNGANVLTF; DNA: TGTGCCAGCAAACAGGGCAATGGGGCCAACGTCCTGACTTTC
D: NA; size: NA; J: TRBJ2-3; V: TRBV10-1; CDR3: CASSNRGGERTQYF; DNA: TGCGCCAGCAGCAACAGGGGCGGGGAGCGGACGCAGTATTTT
D: NA; size: NA; J: TRBJ2-7; V: TRBV27; CDR3: CASSLLLGSGPSSYEQYF; DNA: TGTGCCAGCAGTTTACTCCTCGGTAGCGGCCCCAGCTCCTACGAGCAGTACTTC